Listed below are T cell receptor beta chains from one sample, sequenced in a study of identical twins. One entry per CDR3 protein, called by TCRdb with MiXCR from the 5' RACE reads. The sample shows a few hundred thousand distinct CDR3 sequences, around a sixth of them seen only once. Sequencing input: naive T cells sorted from blood. These receptors originate from a man between 45 and 60 years old in good health. The CDR3 runs from the conserved cysteine through the conserved F or W. A D gene is named only where the DNA matches it firmly. Clone size is not always given. Where it is, it says once, few, many or a class for expanded clones.

V	D	J	size	length	CDR3	DNA
TRBV5-6	.	TRBJ2-7	many	14	CASSLGNSGYEQYF	TGTGCCAGCAGCTTGGGCAACTCCGGCTACGAGCAGTACTTC
TRBV25-1	.	TRBJ1-1	.	14	CASSERGNTAEAFF	TGTGCCAGCAGTGAACGGGGAAATACCGCTGAAGCTTTCTTT
TRBV5-1	.	TRBJ2-3	.	18	CASSFGPRWQGNQDTQYF	TGCGCCAGCAGCTTCGGTCCACGGTGGCAGGGGAATCAAGATACGCAGTATTTT
TRBV6-5	.	TRBJ1-3	.	16	CASSLLGPRGGNTIYF	TGTGCCAGCAGCTTACTCGGACCCAGAGGTGGAAACACCATATATTTT
TRBV5-1	TRBD2	TRBJ2-1	.	14	CASSFRGGKNEQFF	TGCGCCAGCAGCTTTCGCGGGGGGAAAAATGAGCAGTTCTTC
TRBV20-1	.	TRBJ2-7	few	14	CSAITSRAGYEQYF	TGCAGTGCCATCACCTCCCGGGCAGGCTACGAGCAGTACTTC
TRBV4-2	.	TRBJ1-1	many	15	CASSPDTDLNTEAFF	TGTGCCAGCAGTCCTGACACTGACCTGAACACTGAAGCTTTCTTT
TRBV7-9	.	TRBJ1-6	many	15	CASSPLLGGNSPLHF	TGTGCCAGCAGCCCGCTTTTGGGGGGGAATTCACCCCTCCACTTT
TRBV20-1	TRBD2	TRBJ2-7	few	16	CSAKMGLGTSRYEQYF	TGCAGTGCTAAAATGGGGCTTGGGACTAGCAGATACGAGCAGTACTTC
TRBV11-2	.	TRBJ1-2	many	15	CASSNPPWTDYGYTF	TGTGCCAGCAGCAACCCTCCATGGACCGACTATGGCTACACCTTC
TRBV2	.	TRBJ2-2	.	16	CASRIGRGSNTGELFF	TGTGCCAGCAGAATAGGACGGGGCTCGAACACCGGGGAGCTGTTTTTT
TRBV10-3	.	TRBJ2-7	many	12	CAISEGRAVQYF	TGTGCCATCAGTGAGGGACGTGCGGTGCAGTACTTC
TRBV6-2/TRBV6-3	.	TRBJ2-7	.	14	CASSYHPSSYEQYF	TGTGCCAGCAGTTACCACCCCTCGTCCTACGAGCAGTACTTC
TRBV7-9	.	TRBJ2-1	.	15	CASSPRGRGYLEQFF	TGTGCCAGCAGCCCTCGGGGGAGGGGGTATCTTGAGCAGTTCTTC
TRBV9	TRBD1	TRBJ2-7	.	15	CASSVGTGVGYEQYF	TGTGCCAGCAGCGTCGGGACAGGGGTAGGATACGAGCAGTACTTC
TRBV3-1	.	TRBJ2-7	few	15	CASSQGPPEAYEQYF	TGTGCCAGCAGCCAAGGGCCGCCCGAAGCATACGAGCAGTACTTC
TRBV28	TRBD1	TRBJ2-7	.	13	CASLTGDSYEQYF	TGTGCCAGCTTAACAGGGGACTCCTACGAGCAGTACTTC
TRBV10-3	.	TRBJ2-1	many	16	CAISESMREWYNEQFF	TGTGCCATCAGTGAGTCGATGAGGGAGTGGTACAATGAGCAGTTCTTC
TRBV2	.	TRBJ2-5	.	13	CASAWGPQETQYF	TGTGCCAGCGCCTGGGGGCCCCAAGAGACCCAGTACTTC
TRBV4-3	.	TRBJ2-7	.	15	CASSSVIAVTYEQYF	TGCGCCAGCAGCAGCGTGATAGCGGTAACCTACGAGCAGTACTTC
TRBV5-1	TRBD1	TRBJ2-7	few	16	CASSTDGQGFAYEQYF	TGCGCCAGCAGCACGGACGGACAGGGTTTCGCCTACGAGCAGTACTTC
TRBV12-3/TRBV12-4	.	TRBJ1-5	.	17	CASSSGYRFSSNQPQHF	TGTGCCAGCAGTTCAGGGTATAGGTTTTCAAGCAATCAGCCCCAGCATTTT
TRBV6-1	TRBD2	TRBJ2-1	many	16	CASRETSGSLYNEQFF	TGTGCCAGCAGAGAAACTAGCGGGAGCCTCTACAATGAGCAGTTCTTC
TRBV10-3	TRBD1	TRBJ2-7	few	13	CAISRGGGDEQYF	TGTGCCATCAGTAGAGGGGGCGGCGACGAGCAGTACTTC
TRBV5-6	.	TRBJ2-7	.	12	CASSRLTYEQYF	TGTGCCAGCAGCCGTCTGACCTACGAGCAGTACTTC
TRBV6-1	.	TRBJ1-5	many	15	CASSQTVGGNQPQHF	TGTGCCAGCAGCCAGACAGTGGGGGGCAATCAGCCCCAGCATTTT
TRBV20-1	TRBD2	TRBJ2-7	few	14	CSARDLAGAYEQYF	TGCAGTGCTAGAGACCTAGCGGGAGCCTACGAGCAGTACTTC
TRBV4-2	.	TRBJ2-1	many	14	CASSQGWGENEQFF	TGTGCCAGCAGCCAAGGGTGGGGGGAGAATGAGCAGTTCTTC
TRBV20-1	TRBD1	TRBJ2-3	.	16	CSARDPGTGSTDTQYF	TGCAGTGCTAGAGACCCTGGGACAGGGAGCACAGATACGCAGTATTTT
TRBV6-2/TRBV6-3	TRBD2	TRBJ2-7	few	18	CASSYSTSGRIWSYEQYF	TGTGCCAGCAGTTACTCGACTAGCGGGAGAATATGGTCCTACGAGCAGTACTTC
TRBV14	.	TRBJ2-2	many	13	CASTRFGTGELFF	TGTGCCAGCACACGGTTCGGGACCGGGGAGCTGTTTTTT
TRBV7-2	.	TRBJ2-7	.	15	CASSPGLPGDYEQYF	TGTGCCAGCAGCCCGGGACTTCCGGGGGACTACGAGCAGTACTTC
TRBV27	.	TRBJ1-5	.	15	CASSLEGRRNQPQHF	TGTGCCAGCAGTTTGGAGGGACGGAGAAATCAGCCCCAGCATTTT
TRBV10-3	TRBD2	TRBJ2-7	.	12	CAIRNSGGSQYF	TGTGCCATCAGGAACTCGGGGGGATCACAGTACTTC
TRBV10-3	TRBD2	TRBJ2-3	few	14	CAIAPSGYTDTQYF	TGTGCCATCGCACCTAGCGGCTACACAGATACGCAGTATTTT
TRBV10-3	.	TRBJ2-6	few	18	CAISESSGRSSGANVLTF	TGTGCCATCAGTGAGTCGTCGGGACGGAGCTCTGGGGCCAACGTCCTGACTTTC
TRBV5-1	.	TRBJ2-3	few	15	CASTRGGIVPDTQYF	TGCGCCAGCACCCGTGGGGGGATTGTGCCAGATACGCAGTATTTT
TRBV5-1	.	TRBJ2-5	few	14	CASTLGHSGETQYF	TGCGCCAGCACCTTGGGACACAGTGGGGAGACCCAGTACTTC
TRBV27	TRBD2	TRBJ2-7	.	15	CASSWLAGSTGEQYF	TGTGCCAGCAGTTGGCTAGCGGGATCCACGGGTGAGCAGTACTTC
TRBV7-9	.	TRBJ1-1	.	14	CASSLLGSDTEAFF	TGTGCCAGCAGCTTACTGGGGTCGGACACTGAAGCTTTCTTT
TRBV20-1	TRBD2	TRBJ2-1	.	18	CSARPRLAGSMRSDEQFF	TGCAGTGCTAGACCCCGACTAGCGGGGAGCATGAGAAGCGATGAGCAGTTCTTC
TRBV24-1	TRBD1	TRBJ2-3	few	16	CATSDLTGGLVDTQYF	TGTGCCACCAGTGACCTGACAGGGGGGCTTGTTGATACGCAGTATTTT
TRBV20-1	TRBD1	TRBJ2-7	many	14	CSASDRGLSYEQYF	TGCAGTGCAAGCGACAGGGGGCTTTCCTACGAGCAGTACTTC
TRBV5-1	.	TRBJ2-7	many	15	CASSLVVGVSYEQYF	TGCGCCAGCAGCCTGGTTGTAGGCGTCAGCTACGAGCAGTACTTC
TRBV7-2	.	TRBJ1-2	.	15	CASSSHPGVKNGYTF	TGTGCCAGCAGCTCCCACCCGGGGGTAAAGAATGGCTACACCTTC
TRBV2	.	TRBJ1-2	.	13	CASRGRVDYGYTF	TGTGCCAGCAGGGGAAGGGTGGACTATGGCTACACCTTC
TRBV7-3	.	TRBJ2-7	many	14	CASSLVGETYEQYF	TGTGCCAGCAGCTTGGTCGGGGAAACCTACGAGCAGTACTTC
TRBV28	.	TRBJ1-2	.	14	CASSPTAPNYGYTF	TGTGCCAGCTCCCCGACAGCACCTAACTATGGCTACACCTTC